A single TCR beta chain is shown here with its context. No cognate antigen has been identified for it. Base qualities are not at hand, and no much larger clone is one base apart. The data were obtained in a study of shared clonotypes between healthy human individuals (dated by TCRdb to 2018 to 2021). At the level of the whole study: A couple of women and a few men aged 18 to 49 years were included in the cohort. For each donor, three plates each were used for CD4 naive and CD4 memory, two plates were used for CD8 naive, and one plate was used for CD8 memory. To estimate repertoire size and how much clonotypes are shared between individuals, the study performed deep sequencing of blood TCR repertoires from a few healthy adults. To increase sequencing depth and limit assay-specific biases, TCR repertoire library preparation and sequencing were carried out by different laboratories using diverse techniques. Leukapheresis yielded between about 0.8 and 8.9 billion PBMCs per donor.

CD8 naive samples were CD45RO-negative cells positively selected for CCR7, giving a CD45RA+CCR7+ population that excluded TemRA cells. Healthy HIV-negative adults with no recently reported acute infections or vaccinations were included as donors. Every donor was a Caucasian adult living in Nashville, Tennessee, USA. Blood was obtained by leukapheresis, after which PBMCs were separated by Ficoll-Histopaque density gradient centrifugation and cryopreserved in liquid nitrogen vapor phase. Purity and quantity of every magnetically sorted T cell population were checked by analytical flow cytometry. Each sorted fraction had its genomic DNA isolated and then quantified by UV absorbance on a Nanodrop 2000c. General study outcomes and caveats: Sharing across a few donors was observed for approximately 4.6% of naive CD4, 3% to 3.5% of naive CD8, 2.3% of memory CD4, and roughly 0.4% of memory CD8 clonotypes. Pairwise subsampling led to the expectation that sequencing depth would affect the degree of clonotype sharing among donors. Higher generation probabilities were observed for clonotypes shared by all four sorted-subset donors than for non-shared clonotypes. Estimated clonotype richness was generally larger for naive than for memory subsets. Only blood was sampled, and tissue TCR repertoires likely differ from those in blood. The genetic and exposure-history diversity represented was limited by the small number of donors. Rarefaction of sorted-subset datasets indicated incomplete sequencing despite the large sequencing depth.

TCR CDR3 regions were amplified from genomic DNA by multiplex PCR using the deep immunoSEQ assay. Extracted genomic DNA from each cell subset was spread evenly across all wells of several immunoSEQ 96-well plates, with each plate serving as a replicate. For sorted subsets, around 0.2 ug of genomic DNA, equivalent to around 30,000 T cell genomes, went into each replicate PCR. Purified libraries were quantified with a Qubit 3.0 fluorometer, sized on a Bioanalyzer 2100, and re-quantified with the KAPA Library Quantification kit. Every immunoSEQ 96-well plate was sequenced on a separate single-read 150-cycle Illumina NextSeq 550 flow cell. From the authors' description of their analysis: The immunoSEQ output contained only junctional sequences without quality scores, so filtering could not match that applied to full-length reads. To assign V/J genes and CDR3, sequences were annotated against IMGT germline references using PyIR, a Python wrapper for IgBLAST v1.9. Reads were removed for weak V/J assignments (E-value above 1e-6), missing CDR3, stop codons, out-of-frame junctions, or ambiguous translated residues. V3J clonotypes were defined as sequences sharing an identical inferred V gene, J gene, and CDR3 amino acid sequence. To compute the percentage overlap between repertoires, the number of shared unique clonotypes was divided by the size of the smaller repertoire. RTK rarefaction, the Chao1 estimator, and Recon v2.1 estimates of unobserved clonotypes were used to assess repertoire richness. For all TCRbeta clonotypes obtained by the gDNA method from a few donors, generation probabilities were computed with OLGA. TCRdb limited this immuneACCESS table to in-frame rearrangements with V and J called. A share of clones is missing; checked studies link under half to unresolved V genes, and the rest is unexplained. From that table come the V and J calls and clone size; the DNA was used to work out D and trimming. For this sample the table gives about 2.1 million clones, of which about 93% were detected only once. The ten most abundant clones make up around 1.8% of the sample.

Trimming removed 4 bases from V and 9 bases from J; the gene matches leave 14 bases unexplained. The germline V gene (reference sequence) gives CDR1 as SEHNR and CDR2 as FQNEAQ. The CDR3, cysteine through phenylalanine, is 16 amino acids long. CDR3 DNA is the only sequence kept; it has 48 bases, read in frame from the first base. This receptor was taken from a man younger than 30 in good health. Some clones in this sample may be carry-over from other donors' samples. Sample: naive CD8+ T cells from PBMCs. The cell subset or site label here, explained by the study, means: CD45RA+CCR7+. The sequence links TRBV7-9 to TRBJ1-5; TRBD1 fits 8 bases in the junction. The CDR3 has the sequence CASSSPQGQGYGPQHF. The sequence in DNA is TGTGCCAGCAGCTCTCCCCAAGGACAGGGCTATGGGCCCCAGCATTTT.